A selection of T cell receptor beta chains follows, all from one sample in a study of OX40 agonist ivuxolimab in advanced cancers. Clones were sequenced by immunoSEQ multiplex PCR, and TCRdb holds only the in-frame ones, with some missing. The sample records around 60,000 clones, approximately 86% being singletons. The sample in question was CD4+ or CD8+ T cells sorted from blood, obtained in a trial of the OX40 agonist ivuxolimab. The origin of the receptors is an adult with an advanced solid tumor such as melanoma, head and neck, liver or kidney cancer. Both conserved end residues are part of each CDR3. The order of the fields is J gene, CDR3 length, V gene, CDR3 protein.

TRBJ2-1,13,TRBV30,CASTIGSYNEQFF
TRBJ2-2,15,TRBV6-5,CASSPMTANTGELFF
TRBJ1-2,13,TRBV6-1,CASRTRTDYGYTF
TRBJ2-3,14,TRBV19,CASNRPGATDTQYF
TRBJ2-7,11,TRBV2,CASMREYEQYF
TRBJ2-7,14,TRBV14,CASSQLWLSYEQYF
TRBJ2-3,15,TRBV4-3,CASSQGNPGADTQYF
TRBJ2-5,15,TRBV7-2,CASSTLQGAGETQYF
TRBJ2-1,12,TRBV4-2,CASSYPSNEQFF
TRBJ2-1,16,TRBV4-1,CASSRQLLGRDNEQFF
TRBJ2-2,13,TRBV5-5,CASSFLPTGELFF
TRBJ2-4,16,TRBV19,CASSIGGYLAKNIQYF
TRBJ1-1,15,TRBV18,CASSQQLERNTEAFF
TRBJ2-1,16,TRBV4-1,CASSQPPGTGGDEQFF
TRBJ2-1,15,TRBV4-3,CASSQDLNSYNEQFF
TRBJ1-5,14,TRBV27,CASSFGSGNQPQHF
TRBJ2-1,12,TRBV7-9,CASSLFSNEQFF
TRBJ1-2,13,TRBV18,CASSRGEGYGYTF